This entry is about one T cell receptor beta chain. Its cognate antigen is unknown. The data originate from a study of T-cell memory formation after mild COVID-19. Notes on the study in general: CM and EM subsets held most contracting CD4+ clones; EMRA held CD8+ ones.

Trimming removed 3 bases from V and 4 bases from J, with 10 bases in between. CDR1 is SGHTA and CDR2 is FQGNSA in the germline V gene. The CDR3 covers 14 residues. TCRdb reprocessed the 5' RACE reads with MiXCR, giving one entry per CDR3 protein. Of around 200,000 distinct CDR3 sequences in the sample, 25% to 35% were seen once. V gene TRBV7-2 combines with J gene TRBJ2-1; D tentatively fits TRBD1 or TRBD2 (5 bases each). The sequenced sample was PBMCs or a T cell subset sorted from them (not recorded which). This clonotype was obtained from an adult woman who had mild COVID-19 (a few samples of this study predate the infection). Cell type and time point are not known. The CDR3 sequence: CASSFTGQYNEQFF. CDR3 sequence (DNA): TGTGCCAGCAGCTTTACGGGGCAGTACAATGAGCAGTTCTTC.